These 15 T cell receptor beta chains came from one sample sequenced in a study of cytomegalovirus exposure and HLA in healthy donors. A multiplex PCR was run with 60 Vbeta primers and 13 Jbeta primers. Profiled with immunoSEQ multiplex PCR; TCRdb holds only in-frame clones, not every one. In the table there are more than 140,000 clones, 82% of which are singletons. Sequenced material: PBMCs. The source is a woman between 35 and 50 years old in good health and CMV-seronegative.

V gene TRBV28 combines with J gene TRBJ2-6, with TRBD2 matching over 9 bases. CDR3 length: 16 residues. Germline CDR1 reads MDHEN; CDR2 reads SYDVKM. Unmatched junction bases numbered 3, after V lost 6 bases and J lost 0 bases. For the CDR3, the DNA is TGTGCCAGCAGAGCGGGAGGAATCTCTGGGGCCAACGTCCTGACTTTC. It translates to CASRAGGISGANVLTF.

The chain has TRBV27 and TRBJ2-7, with TRBD1 identical over 7 bases. The J segment lost 3 bases and the V segment lost 0 bases, leaving 8 bases of the junction unmatched. The CDR3 loop spans 16 amino acids. Germline CDR1 and CDR2: MNHEY and SMNVEV (reference sequence). The CDR3 DNA reads as TGTGCCAGCAGTTTATCTAAGGGACAGAGACTCTACGAGCAGTACTTC. This sequence encodes CASSLSKGQRLYEQYF.

This sequence joins TRBV4-2 and TRBJ2-1; D is ambiguous. The germline V gene encodes CDR1 LGHNA and CDR2 YNFKEQ. The CDR3 is 14 residues long. V was trimmed by 1 base and J by 7 bases, leaving 11 bases between them. The CDR3 spells CASSQGGFRNEQFF. CDR3 DNA sequence: TGTGCCAGCAGCCAAGGCGGATTTAGGAATGAGCAGTTCTTC.

This chain uses TRBV14 with TRBJ2-7; D is uncertain. Between the trimmed V and J ends, which lost 3 bases and 2 bases, there was a span of 14 bases. The CDR3 consists of 15 residues. CDR1 is SGHDN, CDR2 FVKESK, per germline. CDR3 sequence reads: CASSHSRGPTYEQYF. DNA of the CDR3: TGTGCCAGCAGCCACAGTAGAGGTCCAACCTACGAGCAGTACTTC.

The chain combines TRBV5-1 with TRBJ2-5, with TRBD2 matching 8 bases. There are 17 residues in the CDR3. Germline V lookup: CDR1 SGHRS, CDR2 YFSETQ. Losses at the gene ends were 0 bases for V and 2 bases for J; bases not matched to a gene: 9. CDR3 in amino acids: CASSLVGGELTQETQYF. Here the CDR3 DNA reads TGCGCCAGCAGCTTGGTCGGGGGGGAGCTGACTCAAGAGACCCAGTACTTC.

This clone was recorded a few times. The rearrangement uses TRBV19 and TRBJ1-1; maybe TRBD1 (5 bases). Looked up from germline, CDR1 is LNHDA and CDR2 is SQIVND (reference sequence). This CDR3 is built from 13 residues. V was cut by 5 bases and J by 8 bases, with 15 bases left in between. The DNA for the CDR3 is TGTGCCAGTAGTTCGGGGGACGGAAAGGAAGCTTTCTTT. This sequence encodes CASSSGDGKEAFF. The entire variable domain, with the rest obtained from reference TRBV19 and TRBJ1-1, is as follows: DGGITQSPKYLFRKEGQNVTLSCEQNLNHDAMYWYRQDPGQGLRLIYYSQIVNDFQKGDIAEGYSVSREKKESFPLTVTSAQKNPTAFYLCASSSGDGKEAFFGQGTRLTVV.

This clone appeared once. The V and J genes are TRBV29-1 and TRBJ2-1, with 9 bases aligning to TRBD2. The V gene end was trimmed by 6 bases and the J gene end by 8 bases; junction bases not matched to a gene: 17. There are 16 residues in the CDR3. Germline CDR1 is SQVTM and CDR2 is ANQGSEA. This chain's CDR3 is CSVSGTSPGGGYEQFF. Here the CDR3 DNA reads TGCAGCGTGTCCGGGACTAGCCCGGGAGGTGGTTATGAGCAGTTCTTC.

This clone was picked up one time. This chain joins TRBV5-6 and TRBJ1-3, with a possible D match to TRBD1 (5 bases). CDR3 length: 15 amino acids. The germline gives CDR1 SGHDT, CDR2 YYEEEE. The V end lost 4 bases, the J end lost 3 bases, and 14 bases lay between the germline ends. CDR3 sequence: CASSPSTVFGNTIYF. CDR3 DNA: TGTGCCAGCAGCCCCTCGACAGTCTTTGGAAACACCATATATTTT.

The count of this clone is one. The V call is TRBV7-3, the J call TRBJ2-6; a weak D match, TRBD2 (6 bases). This CDR3 is 14 amino acids long. Germline CDR1 SGHTA, CDR2 FQGTGA. The V end lost 2 bases, the J end lost 10 bases, and 12 bases lay between the germline ends. CDR3 protein: CASSLVREVNVLTF. CDR3 bases: TGTGCCAGCAGCTTAGTAAGGGAGGTAAACGTCCTGACTTTC.

This clone was seen a few times. The chain joins TRBV19 to TRBJ1-2; the match to TRBD1 covers 10 bases. The length of the CDR3 is 18 residues. Germline V gene data show CDR1 as LNHDA and CDR2 as SQIVND (reference sequence). V was pared by 9 bases and J by 4 bases, with 20 bases of the junction left unmatched. CDR3: CASNMDPTGTGVFYGYTF. CDR3 DNA sequence: TGTGCCAGCAACATGGACCCTACCGGGACAGGGGTGTTCTATGGCTACACCTTC. Full variable domain (rest looked up from reference TRBV19 and TRBJ1-2): DGGITQSPKYLFRKEGQNVTLSCEQNLNHDAMYWYRQDPGQGLRLIYYSQIVNDFQKGDIAEGYSVSREKKESFPLTVTSAQKNPTAFYLCASNMDPTGTGVFYGYTFGSGTRLTVV.

This sequence joins TRBV4-1 and TRBJ2-5, with 8 bases aligning to TRBD2. CDR1 and CDR2 from the germline V gene are MGHRA and YSYEKL. The CDR3 runs 17 residues. V was pared by 3 bases and J by 7 bases, with 16 bases of the junction left unmatched. CDR3 DNA sequence: TGCGCCAGCAGCCATGAGGGGCCCGGGAGGGCCGCCGGGACCCAGTACTTC. Its protein is CASSHEGPGRAAGTQYF.

V is TRBV2 and J is TRBJ1-4, with no clear D. The germline V gene encodes CDR1 SNHLY and CDR2 FYNNEI. There are 12 residues in the CDR3. V dropped 8 bases and J dropped 4 bases, with 8 bases sitting between them. CDR3 protein: CASRSYNEKLFF. CDR3 sequence (DNA): TGTGCCAGCCGGTCCTATAATGAAAAACTGTTTTTT.

This chain links TRBV9 with TRBJ1-4; tentative D call: TRBD1 (6 bases). This CDR3 contains 16 residues. Germline CDR1 SGDLS, CDR2 YYNGEE. The V end lost 0 bases, the J end lost 5 bases, and 14 bases lay between the germline ends. The CDR3 coding sequence is TGTGCCAGCAGCGTAGGTGGGAGGGGGAACAATGAAAAACTGTTTTTT. It yields the protein CASSVGGRGNNEKLFF. Filled out from reference TRBV9 and TRBJ1-4, the complete variable domain reads DSGVTQTPKHLITATGQRVTLRCSPRSGDLSVYWYQQSLDQGLQFLIQYYNGEERAKGNILERFSAQQFPDLHSELNLSSLELGDSALYFCASSVGGRGNNEKLFFGSGTQLSVL.

V is TRBV5-8 and J is TRBJ2-1; TRBD2 agrees at 11 bases. Losses at the gene ends were 6 bases for V and 6 bases for J; bases not matched to a gene: 8. The CDR3 is 15 residues long. The germline gives CDR1 SGHTS, CDR2 YDEGEE. The chain's CDR3 is CASTLLAGVGNEQFF. CDR3 DNA sequence: TGTGCCAGCACCTTACTAGCGGGAGTAGGCAATGAGCAGTTCTTC.

The chain links TRBV4-3 to TRBJ1-4; 9 bases match TRBD1. The germline V gene encodes CDR1 LGHNA and CDR2 YSLEER. V was pared by 0 bases and J by 6 bases, with 5 bases of the junction left unmatched. The CDR3 is made up of 16 amino acids. The CDR3 spells CASSQDRDRVYEKLFF. The CDR3 nucleotides read TGCGCCAGCAGCCAAGACCGGGACAGGGTTTATGAAAAACTGTTTTTT.